These 21 T cell receptor beta chains share one sample of origin, sequenced in a study of cytomegalovirus exposure and HLA in healthy donors. Primers included in the PCR were 60 Vbeta and 13 Jbeta primers. Clones were sequenced by immunoSEQ multiplex PCR, and TCRdb holds only the in-frame ones, with some missing. The table includes about 140,000 clones, over 75% detected once. Sequencing was performed on PBMCs. The receptors were sampled from a man aged 30 to 39 in good health and CMV-seronegative.

Regarding this clone: The same CDR3 is also encoded by other DNA sequences in this sample. The chain recombines TRBV6-4 with TRBJ2-2; weak D call: TRBD1 (5 bases). V lost 4 bases, J lost 5 bases, and 11 bases lay in between. This CDR3 is built from 14 residues. Germline CDR1 MRHNA, CDR2 SNTAGT. CDR3 nucleotides: TGTGCCAGCAGTGCGAGCCCAGGGACCGGGGAGCTGTTTTTT. Translating it yields CASSASPGTGELFF.

Only a few counts were recorded for this clone. The rearrangement joins TRBV5-1 to TRBJ1-5; D is undetermined. Trimming shortened V by 4 bases and J by 0 bases, and 11 bases separated the two germline ends. Per germline, CDR1 SGHRS and CDR2 YFSETQ. The length of the CDR3 is 15 residues. CDR3 amino acids: CASSPDGFSNQPQHF. Written as DNA, the CDR3 is TGCGCCAGCAGCCCTGACGGGTTTAGCAATCAGCCCCAGCATTTT.

The chain couples TRBV5-4 to TRBJ2-7; 8 nucleotides match TRBD2. Per germline, CDR1 SGHNT and CDR2 YYREEE (reference sequence). V lost 6 bases to trimming and J lost 6 bases; unmatched junction nucleotides: 11. The CDR3 contains 14 residues. The CDR3 protein is CASNNAGGASEQYF. The CDR3 DNA reads TGTGCCAGCAATAATGCGGGGGGTGCTTCCGAGCAGTACTTC.

The chain combines TRBV4-1 with TRBJ2-7; 7 positions agree with TRBD1. Unmatched junction bases numbered 8, after V lost 1 base and J lost 5 bases. The CDR3 sequence is 15 residues long. Germline V gene data show CDR1 as MGHRA and CDR2 as YSYEKL. This chain's CDR3 is CASSQGRQGFDEQYF. CDR3 nucleotide sequence: TGCGCCAGCAGCCAAGGGAGACAGGGATTCGACGAGCAGTACTTC.

V usage is TRBV7-4 and J usage is TRBJ1-5; 7 bases line up with TRBD1. CDR3 size: 15 residues. J lost 0 bases, V lost 5 bases, and 4 bases had no gene match. Germline V gene sequence: CDR1 SGHVT, CDR2 SQSDAQ. The DNA of the CDR3 is TGTGCCAGCAGCCAGGGGGGCCTTAGCAATCAGCCCCAGCATTTT. Translating gives CASSQGGLSNQPQHF.

V and J are TRBV19 and TRBJ2-5; perhaps TRBD1 as D (6 bases). The CDR3 totals 14 residues. From germline, CDR1 is LNHDA and CDR2 SQIVND (reference sequence). V was trimmed by 6 bases and J by 5 bases, leaving 16 bases between them. CDR3 DNA sequence: TGTGCCAGTAGGATGGGACACCGGATGGAGACCCAGTACTTC. Translated, it gives CASRMGHRMETQYF.

The rearrangement joins TRBV5-4 to TRBJ2-3; tentative D call: TRBD2 (6 bases). CDR3 length: 16 amino acids. Germline V gene lookup returns CDR1 SGHNT and CDR2 YYREEE (reference sequence). Trimming pared 4 bases from V and 1 base from J, leaving 16 bases between. In DNA, the CDR3 is TGTGCCAGCAGCCCTGCGGTGTTAGCGGGCACAGATACGCAGTATTTT. This translates into CASSPAVLAGTDTQYF. The full variable domain, with the rest looked up from reference TRBV5-4 and TRBJ2-3, is ETGVTQSPTHLIKTRGQQVTLRCSSQSGHNTVSWYQQALGQGPQFIFQYYREEENGRGNFPPRFSGLQFPNYSSELNVNALELDDSALYLCASSPAVLAGTDTQYFGPGTRLTVL.

The chain joins TRBV4-1 to TRBJ1-3, with 7 bases identical to TRBD1. The V gene end was trimmed by 4 bases and the J gene end by 3 bases; junction bases not matched to a gene: 6. There are 15 residues in the CDR3. Germline lookup yields CDR1 MGHRA and CDR2 YSYEKL. CDR3 nucleotides: TGCGCCAGCAGCCCTAGACAGGGTGGTGGAAACACCATATATTTT. This translates into CASSPRQGGGNTIYF.

This chain links TRBV5-6 with TRBJ2-5; 8 nucleotides line up with TRBD1. Germline V gives CDR1 SGHDT, CDR2 YYEEEE. J was trimmed by 1 base and V by 4 bases; bases with no gene match: 3. This CDR3 has 14 residues. CDR3: CASSRGTGQETQYF. In DNA, the CDR3 is TGTGCCAGCAGCCGAGGGACAGGCCAAGAGACCCAGTACTTC.

V gene TRBV25-1 combines with J gene TRBJ1-2; TRBD1 matches 7 bases. This CDR3 has 16 amino acids. The germline V gene encodes CDR1 MGHDK and CDR2 SYGVNS. V lost 2 bases, J lost 5 bases, and 11 bases stayed unmatched. As DNA, the CDR3 is TGTGCCAGCAGTGAAGGGACAGAGATCCCTGGTTATGGCTACACCTTC. Translating gives CASSEGTEIPGYGYTF.

The V gene is TRBV5-6, the J gene TRBJ2-7; 7 nucleotides line up with TRBD2. The CDR3 is 16 amino acids. Germline V gene lookup returns CDR1 SGHDT and CDR2 YYEEEE. Trimming cost V 1 base and J 1 base; bases outside gene matches: 8. The CDR3 loop reads CASSLRRLAQSYEQYF. The DNA of the CDR3 is TGTGCCAGCAGCTTGAGGAGACTAGCCCAATCCTACGAGCAGTACTTC.

The V call is TRBV5-1, the J call TRBJ1-2; D gene uncertain. The CDR3 totals 15 residues. V was cut by 2 bases and J by 2 bases, with 13 bases left in between. Per the germline V gene, CDR1 is SGHRS and CDR2 is YFSETQ. CDR3 nucleotide sequence: TGCGCCAGCAGCTTTGGTCCGGGGAGCAACTATGGCTACACCTTC. This codes for CASSFGPGSNYGYTF.

The rearrangement uses TRBV11-2 and TRBJ1-1; the match to TRBD1 covers 10 bases. V gave up 5 bases and J gave up 6 bases; unmatched junction bases: 9. This CDR3 has 15 residues. In germline, CDR1 is SGHAT, CDR2 FQNNGV. This chain's CDR3 is CASSRDRGRVPEAFF. The CDR3 coding sequence is TGTGCCAGCAGCCGAGACAGGGGGCGCGTCCCTGAAGCTTTCTTT.

This clone was seen more than once but under ten times. The genes are TRBV6-1 and TRBJ1-1, with TRBD1 identical over 7 bases. Trimming took 5 bases from V and 3 from J; bases not matched to a gene: 9. The CDR3 is made up of 15 amino acids. Germline V CDR1 and CDR2: MNHNS, SASEGT. CDR3 nucleotides: TGTGCCAGCAGTAATTACAGGGGCGTGGACACTGAAGCTTTCTTT. Encoded protein: CASSNYRGVDTEAFF.

This chain connects TRBV13 to TRBJ2-5, with 7 bases matching TRBD1. The junction had 13 bases not matched to a gene; V was cut back by 6 bases and J by 3 bases. The CDR3 sequence is 16 residues long. Germline V lookup: CDR1 PRHDT, CDR2 FYEKMQ (reference sequence). CDR3 DNA: TGTGCCAGCAGACACCGAGGGACAGCTCAGAAAGAGACCCAGTACTTC. This encodes CASRHRGTAQKETQYF.

The chain recombines TRBV30 with TRBJ1-4; D gene uncertain. There are 15 residues in the CDR3. V was clipped by 0 bases and J by 7 bases, with 15 bases between them. Looked up from germline, CDR1 is GTSNPN and CDR2 is SVGIG (reference sequence). This CDR3 is CAWSVPGLAGEKLFF. The CDR3 nucleotides read TGTGCCTGGAGTGTACCGGGGTTGGCGGGTGAAAAACTGTTTTTT.

The chain joins TRBV10-2 to TRBJ1-3, with D possibly being TRBD1 (5 bases). Germline V lookup: CDR1 WSHSY, CDR2 SAAADI. The length of the CDR3 is 16 residues. Trimming removed 6 bases from V and 0 bases from J, with 15 bases in between. The CDR3 spells CASRTSGGFSGNTIYF. CDR3 in DNA: TGCGCCAGCAGGACATCGGGGGGATTCTCTGGAAACACCATATATTTT.

In the case of this clone: This same CDR3 is encoded by further DNA sequences in the sample. V is TRBV5-1 and J is TRBJ2-7; 9 nucleotides match TRBD1. Germline assignment: CDR1 SGHRS and CDR2 YFSETQ. This CDR3 spans 13 amino acids. Germline trimming cut 2 bases from V and 4 bases from J; bases unmatched to any gene: 1. CDR3 nucleotides: TGCGCCAGCAGCTTAGACAGGGGGTACGAGCAGTACTTC. Translated, it gives CASSLDRGYEQYF.

The chain links TRBV7-9 to TRBJ2-1; TRBD1 might be the D (5 bases). The germline V and J ends were trimmed by 4 bases and 2 bases, with 21 bases remaining between them. In germline, CDR1 is SEHNR, CDR2 FQNEAQ (reference sequence). The CDR3 extends over 18 amino acids. The chain's CDR3 is CASSSPLGVPHTYNEQFF. CDR3 coding DNA: TGTGCCAGCAGCTCGCCCTTAGGGGTACCCCATACCTACAATGAGCAGTTCTTC.

V and J are TRBV7-2 and TRBJ2-5; possible D gene TRBD1, 6 bases. The V and J ends lost 5 bases and 2 bases respectively, with 12 bases between them. Germline assignment: CDR1 SGHTA and CDR2 FQGNSA. CDR3 size: 14 residues. The CDR3 protein is CASSPQGIQETQYF. The CDR3, as DNA: TGTGCCAGCAGCCCCCAGGGGATTCAAGAGACCCAGTACTTC.

J is TRBJ1-5 and V is TRBV2; TRBD1 matches 7 bases. CDR1 and CDR2 (germline): SNHLY, FYNNEI. CDR3 size: 16 residues. The V gene end was trimmed by 7 bases and the J gene end by 2 bases; junction bases not matched to a gene: 11. The CDR3 DNA is TGTGCCAGCACAGGCAGGGGGAAGATACGCAATCAGCCCCAGCATTTT. Its translation is CASTGRGKIRNQPQHF.